The 4 T cell receptor beta chains below were found in one sample sequenced in a study of shared clonotypes between healthy human individuals. CD45RO negativity and positive selection for CCR7 defined naive CD8 cells, a population that excluded terminally differentiated effector memory CD45RA+ cells. Method: immunoSEQ multiplex PCR; TCRdb's copy keeps in-frame clones and lacks some. Found here are almost 700,000 clones, 92% of them singletons; the top ten hold 20% to 25%. Sequenced sample: naive CD8+ T cells sorted from blood. The receptors come from a man aged 25 to 40 in good health.

In its sample, this clone was seen a few times. V gene TRBV30 combines with J gene TRBJ1-5, with 10 bases aligning to TRBD1. CDR3 length: 14 residues. Germline CDR1 and CDR2: GTSNPN and SVGIG (reference sequence). V trimming: 2 bases; J trimming: 6 bases; junction bases outside the gene matches: 4. CDR3 amino acids: CAWSRGQGSQPQHF. For the CDR3, the DNA is TGTGCCTGGAGTAGGGGACAGGGGAGTCAGCCCCAGCATTTT. Full variable domain (remainder filled in from reference TRBV30 and TRBJ1-5): SQTIHQWPATLVQPVGSPLSLECTVEGTSNPNLYWYRQAAGRGLQLLFYSVGIGQISSEVPQNLSASRPQDRQFILSSKKLLLSDSGFYLCAWSRGQGSQPQHFGDGTRLSIL.

The chain couples TRBV5-4 to TRBJ2-7, with 7 bases that match TRBD1. Germline V lookup: CDR1 SGHNT, CDR2 YYREEE (reference sequence). The CDR3 is 15 residues long. Germline trimming cut 2 bases from V and 0 bases from J; bases unmatched to any gene: 5. The CDR3 region is CASSFGTADSYEQYF. The CDR3 DNA follows: TGTGCCAGCAGCTTCGGGACAGCGGACTCCTACGAGCAGTACTTC. The complete variable domain, with remaining parts taken from reference TRBV5-4 and TRBJ2-7, reads ETGVTQSPTHLIKTRGQQVTLRCSSQSGHNTVSWYQQALGQGPQFIFQYYREEENGRGNFPPRFSGLQFPNYSSELNVNALELDDSALYLCASSFGTADSYEQYFGPGTRLTVT.

The chain is built from TRBV6-6 and TRBJ2-1; 9 positions agree with TRBD1. CDR3 length equals 16 residues. V was clipped by 6 bases and J by 2 bases; unmatched bases: 8. Looked up from germline, CDR1 is MNHNY and CDR2 is SVGAGI (reference sequence). The CDR3: CASRTGTGSTYNEQFF. The CDR3 nucleotides are TGTGCCAGCAGGACAGGGACAGGGAGTACCTACAATGAGCAGTTCTTC.

J is TRBJ2-6 and V is TRBV29-1; D may match TRBD1 or TRBD2 (5 bases each). CDR1 is SQVTM and CDR2 is ANQGSEA in the germline V gene. The CDR3 spans 16 residues. The germline V and J ends were trimmed by 8 bases and 0 bases, with 17 bases remaining between them. CDR3 sequence: CSIVGVGDSGANVLTF. CDR3 nucleotides: TGCAGCATTGTCGGGGTAGGGGACTCTGGGGCCAACGTCCTGACTTTC. Full variable domain (rest looked up from reference TRBV29-1 and TRBJ2-6): SAVISQKPSRDICQRGTSLTIQCQVDSQVTMMFWYRQQPGQSLTLIATANQGSEATYESGFVIDKFPISRPNLTFSTLTVSNMSPEDSSIYLCSIVGVGDSGANVLTFGAGSRLTVL.